This T cell receptor (beta chain) was captured by sequencing in a study of cytomegalovirus exposure and HLA in healthy donors. CDR3 length: 15 residues. The germline V gene encodes CDR1 MNHEY and CDR2 SMNVEV (reference sequence). The junction had 9 bases not matched to a gene; V was cut back by 5 bases and J by 3 bases. This clone has only a few counts. Antigen specificity is unknown. The PCR had 60 Vbeta and 13 Jbeta primers. TCRdb's copy holds only in-frame clones and misses some; the assay was immunoSEQ multiplex PCR. The sample has about 200,000 clones, over 65% seen once. Study-level points and caveats: CMV serostatus was the only immune exposure information that was available. According to reports, the classifier identified cytomegalovirus status with high specificity and sensitivity.

J is TRBJ1-1 and V is TRBV27; TRBD1 agrees at 7 bases. The TCR comes from a woman aged 30 to 39 in good health and CMV-seronegative. Sequencing was performed on PBMCs. The CDR3 DNA reads as TGTGCCAGCAGTCCGAACAGGGGATGGGACACTGAAGCTTTCTTT. It specifies CASSPNRGWDTEAFF.